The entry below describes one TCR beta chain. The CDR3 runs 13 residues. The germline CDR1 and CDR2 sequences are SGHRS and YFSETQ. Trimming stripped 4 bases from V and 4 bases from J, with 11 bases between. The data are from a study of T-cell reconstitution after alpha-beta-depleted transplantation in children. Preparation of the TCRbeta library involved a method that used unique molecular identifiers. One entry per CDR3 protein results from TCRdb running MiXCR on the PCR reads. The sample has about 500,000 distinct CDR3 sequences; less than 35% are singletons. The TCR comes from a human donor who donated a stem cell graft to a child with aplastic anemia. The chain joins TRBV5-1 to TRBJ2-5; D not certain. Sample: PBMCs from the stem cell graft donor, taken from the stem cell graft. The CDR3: CASSKGSVETQYF. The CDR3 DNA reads TGCGCCAGCAGCAAAGGTTCGGTAGAGACCCAGTACTTC.